The T cell receptor (beta chain) under discussion was sequenced for a study of spatial heterogeneity in lung cancer. TCRdb itself ran the 5' RACE reads through MiXCR, one entry per CDR3 protein. The profile shows tens of thousands of distinct CDR3 sequences, approximately 14% of them singletons. Time point meaning: sample taken at primary tumor resection. With respect to this clonotype: The antigen remains unidentified.

Notes on the study in general: Expanded tumor TCRs that were ubiquitous appeared in blood more at resection than follow-up.

The CDR3 is 15 amino acids. V dropped 7 bases and J dropped 2; count of bases not matched to a gene: 10. Germline loops: CDR1 SNHLY, CDR2 FYNNEI. The rearrangement uses TRBV2 and TRBJ1-2; TRBD1 matches at 7 bases. The sample here was PBMCs, taken at surgery. This sequence originates from a male donor with early-stage non-small cell lung cancer. CDR3 bases: TGTGCCAGCATCCGCACCGACAGGGCCAACTATGGCTACACCTTC. Its translation is CASIRTDRANYGYTF. Supplemented by reference TRBV2 and TRBJ1-2, the full variable domain reads EPEVTQTPSHQVTQMGQEVILRCVPISNHLYFYWYRQILGQKVEFLVSFYNNEISEKSEIFDDQFSVERPDGSNFTLKIRSTKLEDSAMYFCASIRTDRANYGYTFGSGTRLTVV.